The 8 T cell receptor beta chains below all came from one sample that was sequenced in a study of CD8+CD57+ T cells in acquired aplastic anemia. Individuals selected for sequencing had exhibited CD8+CD57+ cell expansion on flow cytometry. TCR beta VDJ and CDR3 profiling used genomic DNA as template. One entry per CDR3 protein, called by TCRdb with MiXCR from the reads. This table holds around 150,000 distinct CDR3 sequences, less than 50% found once. The sequencing sample was made of sorted CD4+, CD8+, or CD8+CD57+ T cells (not recorded which) from PBMCs. The source of these receptors is a human donor with aplastic anemia.

The rearrangement joins TRBV11-1 to TRBJ2-6; TRBD1 aligns across 9 bases. Germline CDR1 and CDR2: SGHAT and FQDESV (reference sequence). The length of the CDR3 is 17 residues. V shed 5 bases and J 1 base; nucleotides not matched to a gene: 6. The CDR3 spells CASSAGTGLSGANVLTF. The CDR3 DNA reads as TGTGCCAGCAGCGCCGGGACAGGGCTTTCTGGGGCCAACGTCCTGACTTTC.

The chain links TRBV6-1 to TRBJ2-1; D possibly corresponds to TRBD1 (6 bases). With 7 bases removed from V and 1 base from J, the gap between germline ends came to 17 bases. Germline-derived CDR1 and CDR2 are MNHNS and SASEGT. The CDR3 has 16 residues. CDR3 nucleotides: TGTGCCAGCATCAACGCCGGAGGACAGTCCTACAATGAGCAGTTCTTC. Translation: CASINAGGQSYNEQFF.

This chain connects TRBV24-1 to TRBJ2-7, with TRBD2 identical over 12 bases. Germline V gene lookup returns CDR1 KGHDR and CDR2 SFDVKD. V lost 5 bases, J lost 2 bases, and 3 bases stayed unmatched. CDR3 size: 15 residues. CDR3: CATSGTSGITYEQYF. CDR3 bases: TGTGCCACCAGTGGGACTAGCGGGATTACCTACGAGCAGTACTTC.

The CDR3 loop reads CASMEAGPFYEQYF. The CDR3 DNA follows: TGTGCCAGCATGGAAGCGGGACCCTTCTACGAGCAGTACTTC. The gene calls are TRBV11-1 and TRBJ2-7; 7 positions agree with TRBD2. CDR3 length equals 14 residues. V lost 7 bases, J lost 3 bases, and 9 bases stayed unmatched. Germline lookup yields CDR1 SGHAT and CDR2 FQDESV (reference sequence).

This chain joins TRBV10-1 and TRBJ2-1; 7 bases are a match to TRBD2. Germline V gene lookup returns CDR1 WNHNN and CDR2 SYGVQD (reference sequence). V was clipped by 3 bases and J by 5 bases; unmatched bases: 7. This CDR3 region has 15 residues. CDR3 region: CASSDSGATDNEQFF. CDR3 nucleotides: TGCGCCAGCAGTGACAGCGGGGCGACCGACAATGAGCAGTTCTTC.

This clonotype was picked up many times. The chain recombines TRBV12-3 or TRBV12-4 with TRBJ1-2; TRBD1 matches at 8 bases. V was clipped by 1 base and J by 7 bases; unmatched bases: 5. The CDR3 contains 14 residues. CDR3 coding DNA: TGTGCCAGCAGTTTAGTATCAGGGGGCCGTGGCTACACCTTC. It specifies CASSLVSGGRGYTF.

V and J are TRBV5-1 and TRBJ2-5, with 11 bases that match TRBD2. Germline V gives CDR1 SGHRS, CDR2 YFSETQ. J gave up 0 bases and V 7 bases, and 14 bases lay outside the gene matches. The CDR3 sequence is 18 residues long. CDR3 sequence: CASASPNTSGGYQETQYF. CDR3 bases: TGCGCCAGCGCAAGCCCTAACACTAGCGGGGGTTACCAAGAGACCCAGTACTTC.

This clonotype has more than one count but fewer than ten. One end of the junction varies from germline; a read error may be responsible. The chain has TRBV7-7 and TRBJ1-1; no reliable D call. Germline lookup yields CDR1 SSHAT and CDR2 FNYEAQ (reference sequence). The CDR3 has 13 residues. CDR3 protein: CASSTSMNTEAFF. The CDR3 DNA reads as TGTGCTAGCAGTACGAGCATGAACACTGAAGCTTTCTTT.